A selection of T cell receptor beta chains follows, all from one sample in a study of shared clonotypes between healthy human individuals. Only in-frame clones appear in the TCRdb table, and some are missing; sequencing was by immunoSEQ multiplex PCR. The sample consists of about 2.1 million clones, 93% of them appearing once. Sequenced input: naive CD8+ T cells from PBMCs. Receptors were obtained from a young man in good health. Some clones in this sample may be carry-over from other donors' samples. CDR3s include the opening cysteine and the closing phenylalanine or tryptophan. The order of the fields is V gene, J gene, clone size, D gene, CDR3 protein, CDR3 DNA. A D gene is named only where the DNA matches it firmly. Clone size, where shown, is once, few, many, or a class for clones that have expanded.

>TRBV27|TRBJ2-7|once|TRBD2
CASRRLAGDYEQYF
TGTGCCAGCAGGAGACTAGCGGGCGACTACGAGCAGTACTTC
>TRBV29-1|TRBJ2-1|.|.
CSVLGGTYNEQFF
TGCAGCGTTCTAGGCGGGACCTACAATGAGCAGTTCTTC
>TRBV6-1|TRBJ2-7|.|.
CASSEAGFGGEQYF
TGTGCCAGCAGTGAAGCCGGGTTTGGGGGCGAGCAGTACTTC
>TRBV7-3|TRBJ2-2|.|.
CASSSRGALAGELFF
TGTGCCAGCAGCTCGAGAGGGGCCCTCGCCGGGGAGCTGTTTTTT
>TRBV7-2|TRBJ2-7|.|.
CASSPGISYEQYF
TGTGCCAGCAGCCCAGGGATTTCCTACGAGCAGTACTTC
>TRBV9|TRBJ2-5|.|TRBD2
CASSPTSGRGETQYF
TGTGCCAGCAGCCCTACCAGCGGGAGGGGTGAGACCCAGTACTTC
>TRBV13|TRBJ2-7|.|.
CASTTGYEEQYF
TGTGCCAGCACCACTGGGTACGAAGAGCAGTACTTC
>TRBV28|TRBJ2-3|once|.
CASSLPRKDTQYF
TGTGCCAGCAGTTTACCCCGGAAAGATACGCAGTATTTT
>TRBV27|TRBJ2-2|.|TRBD2
CASSTRTSGYTGELFF
TGTGCCAGCAGTACTCGGACTAGCGGTTACACCGGGGAGCTGTTTTTT
>TRBV30|TRBJ2-5|.|TRBD2
CAWSLKTSGRAGGETQYF
TGTGCCTGGAGTCTCAAGACTAGCGGGAGGGCGGGCGGAGAGACCCAGTACTTC
>TRBV15|TRBJ2-7|.|TRBD1
CATGTGTAEAYEQYF
TGTGCCACGGGGACCGGGACAGCGGAAGCCTACGAGCAGTACTTC
>TRBV30|TRBJ1-4|.|.
CAWSSDRLNEKLFF
TGTGCCTGGAGCTCCGACAGGCTTAATGAAAAACTGTTTTTT
>TRBV9|TRBJ1-3|.|.
CASSPGTNSGNTIYF
TGTGCCAGCAGCCCAGGGACGAACTCTGGAAACACCATATATTTT
>TRBV5-6|TRBJ2-5|.|TRBD2
CASSLIRGLVEETQYF
TGTGCCAGCAGCTTAATTCGTGGACTAGTAGAAGAGACCCAGTACTTC
>TRBV28|TRBJ1-5|once|TRBD1
CATYGGTGLRQPQHF
TGTGCCACCTACGGCGGGACAGGCCTTCGTCAGCCCCAGCATTTT
>TRBV6-5|TRBJ2-7|.|TRBD1
CASIGQGPRNEQYF
TGTGCCAGCATAGGACAGGGGCCTCGGAACGAGCAGTACTTC
>TRBV28|TRBJ2-1|once|TRBD1
CASSSPNGTGTYNEQFF
TGTGCCAGCAGCTCCCCAAACGGGACAGGGACCTACAATGAGCAGTTCTTC
>TRBV10-3|TRBJ2-2|.|.
CAILSFSGELFF
TGTGCCATCCTCTCATTTTCCGGGGAGCTGTTTTTT
>TRBV11-2|TRBJ2-3|.|TRBD2
CASSLDGTSGRDTQYF
TGTGCCAGCAGCTTAGATGGGACTAGCGGCCGGGATACGCAGTATTTT
>TRBV6-5|TRBJ2-5|once|.
CASSPSGGVETQYF
TGTGCCAGCAGTCCCAGCGGAGGGGTCGAGACCCAGTACTTC
>TRBV28|TRBJ2-3|.|TRBD1
CASSLLLPGTGADTQYF
TGTGCCAGCAGTTTATTGCTCCCCGGGACAGGTGCAGATACGCAGTATTTT
>TRBV27|TRBJ1-5|.|.
CASSLTRGPQPQHF
TGTGCCAGCAGTTTAACCCGGGGGCCCCAGCCCCAGCATTTT
>TRBV10-2|TRBJ1-2|.|.
CASSDTHGGYTF
TGCGCCAGCAGTGATACACACGGGGGCTACACCTTC
>TRBV7-9|TRBJ1-1|.|.
CASSLYENTEAFF
TGTGCCAGCAGCCTCTATGAGAACACTGAAGCTTTCTTT
>TRBV27|TRBJ2-1|.|TRBD2
CASTLAGGGGEQFF
TGTGCCAGCACCCTAGCGGGAGGAGGGGGTGAGCAGTTCTTC
>TRBV10-2|TRBJ1-1|.|.
CASSESGQGHTEAFF
TGCGCCAGCAGTGAGTCGGGGCAGGGGCACACTGAAGCTTTCTTT
>TRBV4-3|TRBJ1-5|.|TRBD1
CASSQGTGENQPQHF
TGCGCCAGCAGCCAAGGGACAGGGGAAAATCAGCCCCAGCATTTT
>TRBV7-6|TRBJ2-1|.|.
CASSLSPARKLYNEQFF
TGTGCCAGCAGCTTATCCCCAGCTAGGAAACTCTACAATGAGCAGTTCTTC
>TRBV27|TRBJ2-6|.|.
CASTNGANVLTF
TGTGCCAGCACTAATGGGGCCAACGTCCTGACTTTC
>TRBV27|TRBJ2-1|once|.
CASQVTGSYNEQFF
TGTGCCAGCCAGGTGACGGGCTCCTACAATGAGCAGTTCTTC
>TRBV29-1|TRBJ1-1|.|TRBD1
CSVKTGVAEAFF
TGCAGCGTTAAGACAGGGGTGGCAGAAGCTTTCTTT
>TRBV6-5|TRBJ2-7|.|.
CASSYAGSYEQYF
TGTGCCAGCAGTTACGCGGGTAGCTACGAGCAGTACTTC
>TRBV6-5|TRBJ2-5|.|.
CASSYLPGAGQETQYF
TGTGCCAGCAGTTACTTACCTGGGGCTGGGCAAGAGACCCAGTACTTC
>TRBV9|TRBJ2-1|.|TRBD2
CASSPRLAAYNEQFF
TGTGCCAGCAGCCCACGACTAGCGGCGTACAATGAGCAGTTCTTC